The sequence of this T cell receptor (beta chain) was determined in a study of blood T cell repertoires in COVID-19. As processed by the authors: Amplified reference gene primers provided the basis for estimating nucleated cell counts. Assay used: immunoSEQ multiplex PCR; TCRdb lists only in-frame clones, some missing. V and J calls and clone size come straight from that table; D and trimming were deduced from the DNA. The sample has over 250,000 clones; 70% to 90% are singletons. Per the germline V gene, CDR1 is MNHEY and CDR2 is SMNVEV (reference sequence). Losses at the gene ends were 0 bases for V and 4 bases for J; bases not matched to a gene: 4. This CDR3 has 15 amino acids.

The chain recombines TRBV27 with TRBJ1-2; 8 bases fit TRBD1. What was sequenced was peripheral blood. This TCR derives from a woman in her 70s with acute or convalescent COVID-19. The CDR3 loop is CASSLSGQGGYGYTF. CDR3 DNA: TGTGCCAGCAGTTTATCAGGACAGGGTGGCTATGGCTACACCTTC.